A selection of T cell receptor beta chains follows, all from one sample in a study of technical replicates of blood from four donors. Sequencing used immunoSEQ multiplex PCR; TCRdb keeps in-frame clones, though not all of them. The table lists over 85,000 clones, almost 97% of them singletons. Sequencing was performed on T cells isolated from PBMCs. These receptors were taken from a human donor in good health. The conserved cysteine and the conserved F or W are not part of the CDR3 here. The order of the fields is J gene, V gene, CDR3 protein.

>TRBJ2-1|TRBV5-6
ASSVGLAGVNEQF
>TRBJ1-2|TRBV27
ASTGTGAYGYT
>TRBJ2-1|TRBV5-1
ASSIAGGANEQF
>TRBJ2-3|TRBV19
ASRRQGDTQY
>TRBJ2-7|TRBV2
ASRIQGEQY
>TRBJ2-7|TRBV15
ATSRENRGLDEQY
>TRBJ2-3|TRBV28
ASSLPELAQVLNTQY
>TRBJ2-5|TRBV28
ASSLTGVFSLGETQY
>TRBJ2-1|TRBV11-1
ASSSIRDFSYNEQF
>TRBJ2-1|TRBV27
ASRSNELAVYNEQF
>TRBJ2-7|TRBV19
ASRRDREVSEQY
>TRBJ2-5|TRBV30
AWSGGVKETQY
>TRBJ2-2|TRBV6-6
ASSYKNTGELF
>TRBJ1-2|TRBV30
AWSVQYGYT
>TRBJ1-1|TRBV7-8
ASSLAPTGGTEAF
>TRBJ2-1|TRBV29-1
SVDRGSSYNEQF
>TRBJ1-1|TRBV25-1
ASSFRDSEAF
>TRBJ2-1|TRBV11-2
ASSLVGTSGIDSYNEQF
>TRBJ2-5|TRBV2
ARKKSGTSQETQY
>TRBJ1-5|TRBV12-5
ASGSVTGMGQPQH
>TRBJ2-7|TRBV5-6
ASSLGLAGGEQY
>TRBJ1-1|TRBV18
ASSPSGQMNTEAF
>TRBJ2-7|TRBV18
ASSPPSSYEQY
>TRBJ2-1|TRBV27
ASSRLAAYNEQF
>TRBJ2-7|TRBV5-4
ASSPETGDYEQY
>TRBJ2-1|TRBV5-1
ASSLVGGRASYNEQF
>TRBJ1-2|TRBV7-8
ASTETGRGYGYT
>TRBJ1-2|TRBV9
VSSVDLQGFGYGYT
>TRBJ2-3|TRBV2
ASDLLAGVADTQY
>TRBJ2-3|TRBV14
ASSQVASSLTDTQY
>TRBJ1-1|TRBV11-1
ASSRGPGDTEAF
>TRBJ2-7|TRBV19
ASSPLGQKGAYEQY
>TRBJ1-2|TRBV27
ASSLGAGGPLNYGYT
>TRBJ1-5|TRBV19
AVSKGEASNQPQH
>TRBJ2-7|TRBV28
ASSLSGSGVQQY
>TRBJ2-7|TRBV5-1
ASSPPGYEQY
>TRBJ1-2|TRBV6-6
ASSYRSGSST
>TRBJ2-1|TRBV5-4
ASSSKGLAGVYSYNEQF
>TRBJ2-1|TRBV9
ASSISGRVEQF
>TRBJ2-3|TRBV2
ASPTGVETDTQY
>TRBJ1-5|TRBV7-2
ASSNGGAYNQPQH